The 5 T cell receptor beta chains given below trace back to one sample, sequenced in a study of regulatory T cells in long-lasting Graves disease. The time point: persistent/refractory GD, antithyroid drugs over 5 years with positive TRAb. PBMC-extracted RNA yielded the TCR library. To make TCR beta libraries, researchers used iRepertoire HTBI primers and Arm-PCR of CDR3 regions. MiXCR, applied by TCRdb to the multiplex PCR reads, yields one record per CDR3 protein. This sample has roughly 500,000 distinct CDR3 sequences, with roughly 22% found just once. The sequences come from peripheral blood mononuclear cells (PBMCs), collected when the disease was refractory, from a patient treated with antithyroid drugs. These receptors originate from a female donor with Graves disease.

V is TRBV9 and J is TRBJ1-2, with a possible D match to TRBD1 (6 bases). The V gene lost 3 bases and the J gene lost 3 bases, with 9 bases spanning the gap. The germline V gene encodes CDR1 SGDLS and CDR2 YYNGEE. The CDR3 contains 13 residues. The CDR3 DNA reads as TGTGCCAGCAGCGGGGACAACTACTATGGCTACACCTTC. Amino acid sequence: CASSGDNYYGYTF.

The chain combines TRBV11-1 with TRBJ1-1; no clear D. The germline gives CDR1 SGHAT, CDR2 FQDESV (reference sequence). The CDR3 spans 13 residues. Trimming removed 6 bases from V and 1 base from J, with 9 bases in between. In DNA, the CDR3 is TGTGCCAGCAGTTATAAACCGAACACTGAAGCTTTCTTT. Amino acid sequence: CASSYKPNTEAFF.

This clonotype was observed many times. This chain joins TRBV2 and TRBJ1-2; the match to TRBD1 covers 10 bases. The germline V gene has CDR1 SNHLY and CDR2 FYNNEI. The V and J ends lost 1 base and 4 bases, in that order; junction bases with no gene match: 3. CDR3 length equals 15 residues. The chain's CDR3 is CASSEGQGAAYGYTF. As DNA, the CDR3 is TGTGCCAGCAGTGAAGGACAGGGGGCGGCCTATGGCTACACCTTC.

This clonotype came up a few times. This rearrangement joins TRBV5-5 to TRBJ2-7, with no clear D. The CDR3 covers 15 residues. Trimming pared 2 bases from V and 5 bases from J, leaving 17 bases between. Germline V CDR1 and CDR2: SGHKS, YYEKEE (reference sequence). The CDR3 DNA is TGTGCCAGCAGCTTCCTCCCGGCCTCGGAAAACGAGCAGTACTTC. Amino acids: CASSFLPASENEQYF.

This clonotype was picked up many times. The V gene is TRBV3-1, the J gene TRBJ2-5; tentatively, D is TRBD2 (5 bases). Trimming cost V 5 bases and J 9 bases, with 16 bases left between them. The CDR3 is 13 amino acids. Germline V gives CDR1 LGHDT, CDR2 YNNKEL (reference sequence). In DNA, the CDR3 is TGTGCCAGCAGCTCCCTGGAGGTCGGGGCCCAGTACTTC. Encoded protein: CASSSLEVGAQYF.